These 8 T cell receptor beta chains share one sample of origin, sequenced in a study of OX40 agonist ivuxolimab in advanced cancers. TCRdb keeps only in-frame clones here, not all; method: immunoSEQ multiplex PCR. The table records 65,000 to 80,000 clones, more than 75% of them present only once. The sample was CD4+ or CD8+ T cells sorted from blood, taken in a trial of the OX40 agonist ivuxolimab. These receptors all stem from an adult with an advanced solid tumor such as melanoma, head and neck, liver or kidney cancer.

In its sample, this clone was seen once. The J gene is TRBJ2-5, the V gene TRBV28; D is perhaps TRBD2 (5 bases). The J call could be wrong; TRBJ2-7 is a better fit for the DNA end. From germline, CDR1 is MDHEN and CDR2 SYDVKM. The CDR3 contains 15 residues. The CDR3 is CASSSTPTGGYEQYF. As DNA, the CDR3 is TGTGCCAGCAGTTCGACCCCGACTGGCGGGTACGAGCAGTACTTC.

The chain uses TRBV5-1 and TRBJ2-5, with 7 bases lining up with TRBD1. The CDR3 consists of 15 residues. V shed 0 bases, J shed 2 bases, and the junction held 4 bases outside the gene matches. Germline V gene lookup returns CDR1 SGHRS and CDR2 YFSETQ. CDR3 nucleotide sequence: TGCGCCAGCAGCTTGGGGTGGACAGGACAAGAGACCCAGTACTTC. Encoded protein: CASSLGWTGQETQYF.

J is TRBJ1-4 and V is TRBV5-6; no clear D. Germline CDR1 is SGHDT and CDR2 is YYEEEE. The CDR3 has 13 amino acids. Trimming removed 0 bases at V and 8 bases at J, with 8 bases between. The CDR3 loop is CASSLARGEKLFF. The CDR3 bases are TGTGCCAGCAGCTTGGCTAGAGGGGAAAAACTGTTTTTT.

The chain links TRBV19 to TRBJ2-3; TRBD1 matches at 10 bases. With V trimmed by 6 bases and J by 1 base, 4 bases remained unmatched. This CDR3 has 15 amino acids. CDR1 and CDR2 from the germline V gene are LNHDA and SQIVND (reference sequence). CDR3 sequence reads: CASRRQGAGTDTQYF. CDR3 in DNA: TGTGCCAGTAGGAGACAGGGGGCTGGCACAGATACGCAGTATTTT.

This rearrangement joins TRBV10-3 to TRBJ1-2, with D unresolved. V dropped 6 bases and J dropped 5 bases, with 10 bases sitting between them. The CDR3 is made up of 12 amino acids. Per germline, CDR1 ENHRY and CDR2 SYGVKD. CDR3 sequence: CAIRQIDYGYTF. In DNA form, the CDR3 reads TGTGCCATCAGACAGATCGATTATGGCTACACCTTC.

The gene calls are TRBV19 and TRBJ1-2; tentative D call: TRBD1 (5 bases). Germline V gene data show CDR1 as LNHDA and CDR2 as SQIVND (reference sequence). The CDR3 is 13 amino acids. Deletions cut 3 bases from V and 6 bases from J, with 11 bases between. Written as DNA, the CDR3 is TGTGCCAGTAGTATCCGCAGGGAAAATGGCTACACCTTC. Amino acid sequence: CASSIRRENGYTF.

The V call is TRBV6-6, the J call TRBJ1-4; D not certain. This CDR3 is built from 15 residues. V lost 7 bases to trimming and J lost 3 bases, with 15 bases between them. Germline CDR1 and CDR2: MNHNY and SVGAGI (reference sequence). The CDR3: CASTNRGRSNEKLFF. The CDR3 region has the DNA TGTGCCAGCACCAACCGAGGCAGGTCTAATGAAAAACTGTTTTTT.

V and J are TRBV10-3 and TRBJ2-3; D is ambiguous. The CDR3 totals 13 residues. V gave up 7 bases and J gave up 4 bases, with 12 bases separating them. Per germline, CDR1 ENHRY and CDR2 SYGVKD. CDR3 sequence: CAITERSADTQYF. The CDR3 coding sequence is TGTGCCATCACGGAGCGTTCCGCAGATACGCAGTATTTT.